The rows below give T cell receptor beta chains drawn from one sample of a study of blood T cells in healthy people across ages. Using its own MiXCR run on the 5' RACE reads, TCRdb lists one record per CDR3 protein. The table shows 780,000 or so distinct CDR3 sequences, with about 25% occurring only once. This same sample was also taken into another study, of T cells of mothers and their children.

What was sequenced was blood. The receptors stem from a boy aged 5-17 years in good health. The CDR3 runs from the conserved cysteine through the conserved F or W.

j_gene	v_gene	CDR3aa
TRBJ2-7	TRBV18	CASSPGLVNYEQYF
TRBJ2-2	TRBV7-3	CASSLRGKSVTRGLFF
TRBJ2-3	TRBV4-1	CASSQMAGVTDTQYF
TRBJ2-2	TRBV30	CAWTGDAGELFF
TRBJ2-5	TRBV28	CASSHSGAAQETQYF
TRBJ2-7	TRBV20-1	CSARENGLTHEQYF
TRBJ2-4	TRBV6-5	CASSSLAGGAKNIQYF
TRBJ2-1	TRBV20-1	CSARDGLARISSYNEQLF
TRBJ2-7	TRBV27	CASSLSVVAGEEHEQYF
TRBJ2-1	TRBV7-2	CASSPQLAGVSGEQFF
.	TRBV15	CATSRENSFSYEQYF
TRBJ2-7	TRBV25-1	CASGPPRAGLYF
.	TRBV11-2	CASSPRLAGVSGEQYF
TRBJ1-4	TRBV5-1	CASSSPGAGGEKLFF
TRBJ2-3	TRBV28	CASSLTSGALTDTQYF
TRBJ2-5	TRBV27	CASSWTSWETQYF
TRBJ2-2	TRBV29-1	CSVEKSGNTGELFF
TRBJ2-4	TRBV28	CASSYQTGKDIQYF
TRBJ2-2	TRBV20-1	CSARVSGSTGELFF
TRBJ2-7	TRBV27	CASSVSWRKNEQYF
TRBJ1-2	TRBV20-1	CSARVWDRDYGYTF
TRBJ2-5	TRBV29-1	CSVYQETQYF
TRBJ2-4	TRBV12-3/TRBV12-4	CASSLRRSNKNIQYF
TRBJ2-3	TRBV6-6	CASSSSPPGWVTDTQYF
TRBJ2-3	TRBV19	CASSMFQGGDTQYF
TRBJ1-3	TRBV12-3/TRBV12-4	CASRSQGPGNTIYF
TRBJ1-5	TRBV5-5	CASSLFQGSNQPQHF
TRBJ2-1	TRBV7-9	CASSLAGTPLDEQFF
.	TRBV29-1	CSVGGGLAGRLLINEQFF
TRBJ2-1	TRBV24-1	CATSDLQGEFF
TRBJ2-7	TRBV15	CATSTGTSGTYEQYF
.	TRBV6-2/TRBV6-3	CASSYVFGRYTDTQHF
TRBJ2-5	TRBV7-9	CASSLGPGQGDETQYF
TRBJ1-6	TRBV7-9	CASSLAGQANGVSPLHF
TRBJ2-3	TRBV20-1	CSAPGPAVSSTDTQYF
TRBJ2-5	TRBV7-2	CASSFASTGGNERFF
TRBJ2-7	TRBV20-1	CSARNPGQGKGYEQYF
TRBJ2-1	TRBV29-1	CSVEVWETSSYNEQFF
TRBJ2-7	TRBV7-2	CASRHVGQALEQYF
TRBJ2-7	TRBV7-9	CASSFTLSSYEQYF
TRBJ2-3	TRBV10-3	CAISLRGTGEGTDTQYF
TRBJ2-5	TRBV2	CASSPGLVTLETQYF
TRBJ2-3	TRBV7-3	CASGSGQGHTDTQYF
TRBJ2-1	TRBV12-3/TRBV12-4	CASRLTGQGVWDEQFF
TRBJ1-2	TRBV20-1	CSAREGVGPNYGYTF
TRBJ1-1	TRBV27	CASSGTGAGNTEAFF
TRBJ2-7	TRBV6-4	CASSDLRDSSYEQYF
TRBJ2-5	TRBV5-1	CASSLTGAEETQYF
TRBJ2-1	TRBV5-1	CASSLGEPGLAERSSYNEQFF
TRBJ2-1	TRBV28	CASSFRGGPNEQFF
TRBJ2-7	TRBV20-1	CSARYASSYEQYF
TRBJ2-7	TRBV3-1	CASSGLDEQYF
TRBJ1-5	TRBV7-2	CASSSDRGQSQPQHF
TRBJ2-5	TRBV20-1	CSPGAPYQETQYF